The next 21 T cell receptor beta chains were all read from a single sample in a study of cytomegalovirus exposure and HLA in healthy donors. TCRdb keeps only in-frame clones here, not all; method: immunoSEQ multiplex PCR. The table has 82,000 or so clones, 90% to 95% seen once. Sequenced: PBMCs. These receptors all come from a young man in good health and CMV-seronegative.

The chain couples TRBV28 to TRBJ2-5; perhaps TRBD1 as D (5 bases). Germline loops: CDR1 MDHEN, CDR2 SYDVKM. The length of the CDR3 is 15 residues. Deletions cut 7 bases from V and 5 bases from J, with 20 bases between. The CDR3: CASKIGQGSWETQYF. CDR3 bases: TGTGCCAGCAAAATCGGCCAGGGCAGCTGGGAGACCCAGTACTTC.

The CDR3, as DNA: TGCGCCAGCAGCTTGGTTGCAGTAAACACCGGGGAGCTGTTTTTT. Translation: CASSLVAVNTGELFF. This chain connects TRBV5-1 to TRBJ2-2; D uncertain. Germline V gives CDR1 SGHRS, CDR2 YFSETQ. The CDR3 has 15 residues. Trimming pared 0 bases from V and 2 bases from J, leaving 8 bases between.

The gene calls are TRBV30 and TRBJ2-1; TRBD2 agrees at 11 bases. CDR1 is GTSNPN and CDR2 is SVGIG in the germline V gene (reference sequence). V lost 1 base and J lost 1; bases outside the gene matches: 3. The CDR3 sequence is 16 residues long. This CDR3 reads CAWSGSGRASYNEQFF. CDR3 DNA sequence: TGTGCCTGGAGTGGTAGCGGGAGGGCATCCTACAATGAGCAGTTCTTC.

The gene calls are TRBV2 and TRBJ2-3; 10 bases line up with TRBD2. CDR1 and CDR2 (germline): SNHLY, FYNNEI. With 3 bases clipped from V and 6 bases from J, the junction kept 9 bases outside the gene matches. This CDR3 comprises 16 residues. Here the CDR3 reads CASSDGFLAGVDTQYF. The CDR3 DNA reads TGTGCCAGCAGTGATGGTTTCCTAGCGGGGGTGGATACGCAGTATTTT.

J is TRBJ2-2 and V is TRBV25-1; 8 bases match TRBD1. The germline CDR1 and CDR2 sequences are MGHDK and SYGVNS. The CDR3 contains 15 residues. Unmatched junction bases numbered 4, after V lost 4 bases and J lost 3 bases. The CDR3 loop is CASSALDRDTGELFF. CDR3 coding DNA: TGTGCCAGCAGTGCTTTGGACAGGGACACCGGGGAGCTGTTTTTT.

V usage is TRBV10-3 and J usage is TRBJ1-1, with 10 bases aligning to TRBD1. CDR3 length: 15 residues. The J segment lost 1 base and the V segment lost 6 bases, leaving 5 bases of the junction unmatched. The V gene's germline CDR1 is ENHRY and CDR2 SYGVKD. As DNA, the CDR3 is TGTGCCATCAGCCCGAGGGACAGGGGGAACACTGAAGCTTTCTTT. Its translation is CAISPRDRGNTEAFF.

The CDR3 sequence is CASSEYTGATNEKLFF. In DNA form, the CDR3 reads TGTGCCAGCTCAGAATACACAGGGGCAACTAATGAAAAACTGTTTTTT. The rearrangement links TRBV18 to TRBJ1-4; 7 nucleotides align to TRBD1. CDR3 length: 16 amino acids. Trimming cost V 5 bases and J 0 bases; bases outside gene matches: 6. Germline-derived CDR1 and CDR2 are KGHSH and LQKENI.

The chain combines TRBV19 with TRBJ2-7; D ambiguous. CDR3 length: 16 residues. V gave up 3 bases and J gave up 2 bases, with 17 bases separating them. Germline loops: CDR1 LNHDA, CDR2 SQIVND (reference sequence). Here the CDR3 reads CASSISGSPLPYEQYF. The CDR3 DNA sequence: TGTGCCAGTAGTATTTCAGGCAGCCCCTTACCCTACGAGCAGTACTTC.

The CDR3 DNA is TGTGCCAGCAGCTTAGATCGAATGAACAGTCATGAGCAGTTCTTC. This gives the protein CASSLDRMNSHEQFF. This chain uses TRBV11-3 with TRBJ2-1; D call uncertain. V was trimmed by 0 bases and J by 8 bases, leaving 14 bases between them. The germline CDR1 and CDR2 sequences are SGHNT and YENEEA. The CDR3 is 15 residues long.

The chain links TRBV6-5 to TRBJ2-5; 7 bases are shared with TRBD1. The J call is doubtful: the DNA matches TRBJ2-7 better. Per the germline V gene, CDR1 is MNHEY and CDR2 is SVGAGI. The CDR3 spans 14 residues. This CDR3 is CASSFDRVSYEQYF. The CDR3 coding sequence is TGTGCCAGCAGTTTCGACAGGGTCTCCTACGAGCAGTACTTC.

The chain is built from TRBV10-3 and TRBJ2-3, with 15 bases fitting TRBD2. CDR3 length: 17 residues. J was trimmed by 3 bases and V by 4 bases; bases with no gene match: 5. CDR1 ENHRY and CDR2 SYGVKD come from the germline V gene. CDR3 DNA: TGTGCCATCAGTGTAGGGACTAGCGGGAGGAGGACAGATACGCAGTATTTT. This codes for CAISVGTSGRRTDTQYF.

The chain combines TRBV7-2 with TRBJ2-7, with D maybe TRBD1 (5 bases). V shed 1 base and J shed 3 bases, with 10 bases lying between them. CDR3 length: 14 amino acids. Germline CDR1 SGHTA, CDR2 FQGNSA. The CDR3 DNA reads TGTGCCAGCAGCTTAGTTCAGGGCGACTACGAGCAGTACTTC. Encoded protein: CASSLVQGDYEQYF.

This chain links TRBV5-4 with TRBJ2-5, with D tentatively TRBD2 (7 bases). With 2 bases removed from V and 4 bases from J, the gap between germline ends came to 15 bases. Germline CDR1 reads SGHNT; CDR2 reads YYREEE (reference sequence). The CDR3 sequence is 15 residues long. This CDR3 is CASSFRGGGPETQYF. For the CDR3, the DNA is TGTGCCAGCAGCTTTAGAGGGGGGGGCCCAGAGACCCAGTACTTC.

This clone has just a few counts. The chain joins TRBV28 to TRBJ1-1; tentatively, D is TRBD1 (5 bases). Germline lookup yields CDR1 MDHEN and CDR2 SYDVKM. The CDR3 is 12 amino acids. Trimming shortened V by 5 bases and J by 11 bases, and 15 bases separated the two germline ends. The CDR3 sequence is CASSLGQKWAFF. The CDR3 bases are TGTGCCAGCAGTCTAGGACAAAAATGGGCTTTCTTT.

To note about this clone: A junction boundary mismatches the germline segment, possibly from a read error. V gene TRBV7-7 combines with J gene TRBJ2-5; a possible D gene is TRBD2 (6 bases). This CDR3 is 13 amino acids long. The germline gives CDR1 SSHAT, CDR2 FNYEAQ (reference sequence). In DNA, the CDR3 is TGTGCTAGCAGCTCCCGTGGAGGGGAGACCCAGTACTTC. It translates to CASSSRGGETQYF.

V is TRBV7-9 and J is TRBJ1-2; tentatively, D is TRBD1 (6 bases). The ends were cut back, 0 bases at V and 6 bases at J, with 14 bases in the middle. This CDR3 has 15 residues. Germline CDR1 and CDR2: SEHNR and FQNEAQ (reference sequence). Here the CDR3 reads CASSLATQGVHGYTF. CDR3 in DNA: TGTGCCAGCAGCTTAGCAACACAGGGAGTTCATGGCTACACCTTC.

V gene TRBV27 combines with J gene TRBJ1-4; D unclear. Per the germline V gene, CDR1 is MNHEY and CDR2 is SMNVEV (reference sequence). V was trimmed by 5 bases and J by 4 bases, leaving 20 bases between them. The CDR3 is 17 amino acids. The CDR3, as DNA: TGTGCCAGCAGTCTGACAATCCCAACGCGCCTTAATGAAAAACTGTTTTTT. This sequence encodes CASSLTIPTRLNEKLFF.

The V gene is TRBV18, the J gene TRBJ2-2, with 8 bases fitting TRBD2. The V segment lost 6 bases and the J segment 1 base; nucleotides outside the gene matches: 16. Germline V CDR1 and CDR2: KGHSH, LQKENI. CDR3 size: 19 residues. CDR3 coding DNA: TGTGCCAGCTCGCCTTCATTGGCCAGCGGGAGTTTGAACACCGGGGAGCTGTTTTTT. This translates into CASSPSLASGSLNTGELFF.

This clone appeared a single time. The CDR3 is CASGNRGQNTEAFF. DNA for the CDR3: TGTGCCAGCGGTAACAGGGGGCAGAACACTGAAGCTTTCTTT. V usage is TRBV6-5 and J usage is TRBJ1-1, with 9 nucleotides matching TRBD1. CDR3 length equals 14 residues. The J segment lost 1 base and the V segment lost 8 bases, leaving 5 bases of the junction unmatched. The germline gives CDR1 MNHEY, CDR2 SVGAGI.

The V and J genes are TRBV19 and TRBJ1-1, with 7 bases identical to TRBD1. Germline CDR1 LNHDA, CDR2 SQIVND (reference sequence). The CDR3 contains 13 residues. The trim removed 5 bases at V and 4 bases at J, leaving 4 bases unmatched. DNA for the CDR3: TGTGCCAGTAGTCAGGACAGGTTCACTGAAGCTTTCTTT. Protein sequence: CASSQDRFTEAFF.

There are a few counts of this clone. The V gene is TRBV27, the J gene TRBJ2-2; 7 bases are shared with TRBD1. J was trimmed by 6 bases and V by 7 bases; bases with no gene match: 11. CDR1 is MNHEY, CDR2 SMNVEV, per germline (reference sequence). The CDR3 totals 15 residues. The CDR3 coding sequence is TGTGCCAGCACTTTTTACAGGGGAGTGGCCGGGGAGCTGTTTTTT. It yields the protein CASTFYRGVAGELFF.